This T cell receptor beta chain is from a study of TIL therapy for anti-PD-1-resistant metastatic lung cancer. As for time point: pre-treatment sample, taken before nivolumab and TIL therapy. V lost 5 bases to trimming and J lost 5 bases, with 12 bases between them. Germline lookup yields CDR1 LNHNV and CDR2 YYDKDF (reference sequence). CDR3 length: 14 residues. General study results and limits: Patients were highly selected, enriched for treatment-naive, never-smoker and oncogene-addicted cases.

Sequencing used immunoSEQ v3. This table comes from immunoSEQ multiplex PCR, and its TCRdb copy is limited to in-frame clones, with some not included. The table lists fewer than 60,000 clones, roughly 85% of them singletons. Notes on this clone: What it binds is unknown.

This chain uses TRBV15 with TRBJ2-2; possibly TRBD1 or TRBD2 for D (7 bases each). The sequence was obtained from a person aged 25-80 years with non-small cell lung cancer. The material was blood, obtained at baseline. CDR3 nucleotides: TGTGCCACCAGCCGGGGGGACAGAACCGGGGAGCTGTTTTTT. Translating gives CATSRGDRTGELFF.